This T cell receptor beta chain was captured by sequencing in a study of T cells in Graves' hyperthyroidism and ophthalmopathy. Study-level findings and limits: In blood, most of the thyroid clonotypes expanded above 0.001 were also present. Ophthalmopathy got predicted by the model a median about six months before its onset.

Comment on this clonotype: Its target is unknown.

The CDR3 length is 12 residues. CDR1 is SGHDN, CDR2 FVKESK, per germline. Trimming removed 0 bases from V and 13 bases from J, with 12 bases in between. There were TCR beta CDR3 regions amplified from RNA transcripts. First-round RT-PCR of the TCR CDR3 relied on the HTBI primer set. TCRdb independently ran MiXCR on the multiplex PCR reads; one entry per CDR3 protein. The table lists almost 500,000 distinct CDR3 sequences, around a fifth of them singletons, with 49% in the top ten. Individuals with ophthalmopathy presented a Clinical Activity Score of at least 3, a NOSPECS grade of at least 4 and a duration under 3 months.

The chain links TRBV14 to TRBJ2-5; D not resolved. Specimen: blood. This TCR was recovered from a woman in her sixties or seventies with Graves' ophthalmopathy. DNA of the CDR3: TGTGCCAGCAGCCAAGATCGGCGAAGGATGTACTTC. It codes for CASSQDRRRMYF.